The 21 T cell receptor beta chains below were found in one sample sequenced in a study of blood T cell repertoires in COVID-19. Only in-frame clones appear in the TCRdb table, and some are missing; sequencing was by immunoSEQ multiplex PCR. Of roughly 230,000 clones in the sample, more than 75% were seen once. The sequenced sample was PBMCs or T cells enriched from blood (not recorded which). These receptors were obtained from a woman aged 45-65 years who had been exposed to COVID-19.

This CDR3 reads CASRPEGLDYGYTF. CDR3 bases: TGTGCCAGCAGACCCGAGGGCCTCGACTATGGCTACACCTTC. The chain recombines TRBV7-9 with TRBJ1-2, with D unresolved. The CDR3 is 14 residues long. V gave up 6 bases and J gave up 3 bases, with 14 bases separating them. The germline gives CDR1 SEHNR, CDR2 FQNEAQ (reference sequence).

The chain is built from TRBV29-1 and TRBJ2-7; TRBD1 aligns across 7 bases. The CDR3 runs 14 residues. Germline CDR1 is SQVTM and CDR2 is ANQGSEA. Trimming at V came to 7 bases and at J to 1 base, leaving 10 bases not matched to a gene. The CDR3 DNA reads as TGCAGCGCCATGACAGGGCTGGGGTCCTACGAGCAGTACTTC. It codes for CSAMTGLGSYEQYF.

The chain couples TRBV5-8 to TRBJ1-2; 7 bases are a match to TRBD1. This CDR3 is 12 amino acids long. Unmatched junction bases numbered 6, after V lost 2 bases and J lost 11 bases. CDR1 SGHTS and CDR2 YDEGEE come from the germline V gene. CDR3 in amino acids: CASSFRTGPYTF. CDR3 nucleotides: TGTGCCAGCAGCTTCAGGACAGGCCCTTACACCTTC. Drawing the rest from reference TRBV5-8 and TRBJ1-2, the complete variable domain is EAGVTQSPTHLIKTRGQQATLRCSPISGHTSVYWYQQALGLGLQFLLWYDEGEERNRGNFPPRFSGRQFPNYSSELNVNALELEDSALYLCASSFRTGPYTFGSGTRLTVV.

The V gene is TRBV5-1, the J gene TRBJ2-7; TRBD1 matches at 9 bases. Trimming took 3 bases from V and 1 from J; bases not matched to a gene: 8. CDR3 size: 16 residues. Looked up from germline, CDR1 is SGHRS and CDR2 is YFSETQ. CDR3 sequence: CASSSATGTGSYEQYF. The DNA for the CDR3 is TGCGCCAGCAGCTCGGCGACCGGGACAGGGTCCTACGAGCAGTACTTC.

The chain carries TRBV19 and TRBJ2-7, with 7 bases matching TRBD2. Germline V CDR1 and CDR2: LNHDA, SQIVND (reference sequence). This CDR3 region has 14 residues. Germline trimming cut 4 bases from V and 0 bases from J; bases unmatched to any gene: 3. The CDR3 bases are TGTGCCAGTAGTAGCGCTAGCGGCTCCTACGAGCAGTACTTC. Protein sequence: CASSSASGSYEQYF.

The V gene is TRBV6-2 or TRBV6-3, the J gene TRBJ1-2, with 7 bases identical to TRBD1. From germline, CDR1 is MNHEY and CDR2 SVGEGT. The trim removed 2 bases at V and 6 bases at J, leaving 12 bases unmatched. CDR3 length: 16 residues. The CDR3 bases are TGTGCCAGCAGTTACGCCTCCGTAGGGGGCAAGGATGGCTACACCTTC. Its protein product is CASSYASVGGKDGYTF.

This clone was counted once. The chain is built from TRBV4-1 and TRBJ2-1, with D maybe TRBD2 (5 bases). V was cut by 5 bases and J by 10 bases, with 15 bases left in between. In germline, CDR1 is MGHRA, CDR2 YSYEKL. The CDR3 consists of 13 residues. The CDR3: CASSDYQFREQFF. CDR3 DNA sequence: TGCGCCAGCAGCGACTATCAATTCAGGGAGCAGTTCTTC.

The V gene is TRBV5-4, the J gene TRBJ2-1; 7 positions match TRBD1. Germline V gene data show CDR1 as SGHNT and CDR2 as YYREEE (reference sequence). Germline trimming cut 1 base from V and 7 bases from J; bases unmatched to any gene: 8. The CDR3 contains 15 residues. CDR3 sequence (DNA): TGTGCCAGCAGCTTGCCAGGGTGGGGACAGAATGAGCAGTTCTTC. Its protein product is CASSLPGWGQNEQFF.

The V and J genes are TRBV6-5 and TRBJ1-5; 8 nucleotides align to TRBD1. Germline V CDR1 and CDR2: MNHEY, SVGAGI. This CDR3 contains 14 residues. V shed 8 bases and J 6 bases; nucleotides not matched to a gene: 9. CDR3 sequence: CASDRGMGGQPQHF. CDR3 coding DNA: TGTGCCAGCGACAGGGGCATGGGAGGTCAGCCCCAGCATTTT.

The chain has TRBV18 and TRBJ1-4, with 8 bases that match TRBD1. The CDR3 runs to 19 residues. With 3 bases clipped from V and 7 bases from J, the junction kept 19 bases outside the gene matches. Per germline, CDR1 KGHSH and CDR2 LQKENI. In DNA form, the CDR3 reads TGTGCCAGCTCACCTCCTCGGGGGACAGGCATCTCCCGGGTTGAAAAACTGTTTTTT. It specifies CASSPPRGTGISRVEKLFF.

V is TRBV2 and J is TRBJ1-1; D not certain. V lost 0 bases, J lost 5 bases, and 10 bases lay in between. Germline V gene lookup returns CDR1 SNHLY and CDR2 FYNNEI. This CDR3 contains 14 residues. CDR3 nucleotides: TGTGCCAGCAGTGAAGCCGAGGGCGGAACTGAAGCTTTCTTT. Translated, it gives CASSEAEGGTEAFF.

This chain links TRBV2 with TRBJ1-1; 10 bases line up with TRBD1. J lost 11 bases, V lost 5 bases, and 14 bases had no gene match. The germline V gene encodes CDR1 SNHLY and CDR2 FYNNEI. The CDR3 runs 15 residues. This chain's CDR3 is CASSPTTGTGVKAFF. CDR3 bases: TGTGCCAGCAGTCCCACCACCGGGACAGGGGTAAAGGCTTTCTTT.

This clone came up once. The chain has TRBV6-5 and TRBJ1-1; tentatively, D is TRBD1 (5 bases). Trimming pared 6 bases from V and 1 base from J, leaving 12 bases between. Germline CDR1 reads MNHEY; CDR2 reads SVGAGI. The CDR3 extends over 14 amino acids. The CDR3 DNA sequence: TGTGCCAGCAGCGTTTCCCAGGGGAACACTGAAGCTTTCTTT. Translating it yields CASSVSQGNTEAFF.

The rearrangement joins TRBV25-1 to TRBJ2-3, with D unclear. The V and J ends lost 5 bases and 3 bases respectively, with 6 bases between them. Looked up from germline, CDR1 is MGHDK and CDR2 is SYGVNS. The CDR3 contains 12 residues. This CDR3 reads CASSLSTDTQYF. The CDR3 DNA reads as TGTGCCAGCAGTCTCTCGACAGATACGCAGTATTTT.

This chain connects TRBV13 to TRBJ1-1, with D tentatively TRBD1 (5 bases). CDR3 length: 14 amino acids. Looked up from germline, CDR1 is PRHDT and CDR2 is FYEKMQ (reference sequence). Trimming cost V 4 bases and J 0 bases, with 9 bases left between them. CDR3 DNA sequence: TGTGCCAGCAGCTACGACAGTATGAACACTGAAGCTTTCTTT. Translating gives CASSYDSMNTEAFF. Variable domain in full (rest from reference TRBV13 and TRBJ1-1): AAGVIQSPRHLIKEKRETATLKCYPIPRHDTVYWYQQGPGQDPQFLISFYEKMQSDKGSIPDRFSAQQFSDYHSELNMSSLELGDSALYFCASSYDSMNTEAFFGQGTRLTVV.

The chain is built from TRBV5-1 and TRBJ2-7; tentatively, D is TRBD1 (6 bases). The CDR3 has 13 amino acids. Germline assignment: CDR1 SGHRS and CDR2 YFSETQ. Trimming shortened V by 3 bases and J by 5 bases, and 12 bases separated the two germline ends. The CDR3 coding sequence is TGCGCCAGCAGCTCACAGGGTAGCGACGAGCAGTACTTC. Residues: CASSSQGSDEQYF.

The V call is TRBV5-4, the J call TRBJ2-2; D not certain. The CDR3 has 14 amino acids. V lost 7 bases and J lost 1, with 11 bases in between. The germline CDR1 and CDR2 sequences are SGHNT and YYREEE (reference sequence). The DNA for the CDR3 is TGTGCCAGCTCTTTCTGGAGGAACACCGGGGAGCTGTTTTTT. It is translated as CASSFWRNTGELFF.

This clone has more than one count but fewer than ten. The V and J genes are TRBV10-1 and TRBJ1-1, with D maybe TRBD1 (5 bases). Germline V gene data show CDR1 as WNHNN and CDR2 as SYGVQD (reference sequence). The ends were cut back, 2 bases at V and 1 base at J, with 5 bases in the middle. The CDR3 length is 13 residues. The CDR3 coding sequence is TGCGCCAGCAGTGAGACAGGGAACACTGAAGCTTTCTTT. It yields the protein CASSETGNTEAFF.

V usage is TRBV18 and J usage is TRBJ1-2; D gene unclear. V lost 6 bases, J lost 4 bases, and 9 bases lay in between. Germline loops: CDR1 KGHSH, CDR2 LQKENI. The CDR3 has 12 amino acids. CDR3 sequence reads: CASSEESYGYTF. DNA for the CDR3: TGTGCCAGCTCGGAGGAGAGCTATGGCTACACCTTC.

In regard to this clone: With a much larger clone just one base away, this may be a read error. The gene calls are TRBV3-1 (or the pseudogene TRBV3-2) and TRBJ1-1; no clear D. The germline V gene has CDR1 LGHDT and CDR2 YNNKEL (reference sequence). Trimming cost V 1 base and J 4 bases, with 7 bases left between them. The CDR3 is made up of 13 amino acids. The DNA of the CDR3 is TGTGCCAGCAGCCAAGGGGGAGTCACTGAAGCTTTCTTT. This encodes CASSQGGVTEAFF.

The chain uses TRBV18 and TRBJ1-2, with 9 bases fitting TRBD1. There are 15 residues in the CDR3. Germline CDR1 KGHSH, CDR2 LQKENI. V lost 3 bases, J lost 5 bases, and 7 bases stayed unmatched. For the CDR3, the DNA is TGTGCCAGCTCACCCGGACAGGGGACGGGTTATGGCTACACCTTC. As protein: CASSPGQGTGYGYTF.